The 9 T cell receptor beta chains below were found in one sample sequenced in a study of cytomegalovirus exposure and HLA in healthy donors. With 60 Vbeta and 13 Jbeta primers, the PCR was carried out. The data were produced by immunoSEQ multiplex PCR, yet TCRdb's version contains in-frame clones alone and is incomplete. This sample yields over 200,000 clones, of which 82% are seen a single time; over 5% belongs to the top ten. The specimen was PBMCs. These receptor sequences come from a woman in her thirties or forties in good health and CMV-seropositive.

Worth noting for this clone: The same CDR3 also results from other DNA sequences found in this sample. The gene calls are TRBV30 and TRBJ2-1; TRBD2 aligns across 11 bases. V trimming: 0 bases; J trimming: 10 bases; junction bases outside the gene matches: 5. The CDR3 covers 14 residues. Germline CDR1 is GTSNPN and CDR2 is SVGIG (reference sequence). Here the CDR3 reads CAWSVLAGVGEQFF. CDR3 bases: TGTGCCTGGAGTGTACTAGCGGGAGTAGGGGAGCAGTTCTTC.

The chain carries TRBV18 and TRBJ1-3; 9 bases line up with TRBD1. The CDR3 totals 18 residues. Germline V gives CDR1 KGHSH, CDR2 LQKENI. V lost 3 bases, J lost 2 bases, and 11 bases stayed unmatched. In DNA form, the CDR3 reads TGTGCCAGCTCACCGTTAAACCGACAGGGGGGAACTGGAAACACCATATATTTT. It translates to CASSPLNRQGGTGNTIYF.

The chain uses TRBV7-2 and TRBJ1-4, with D possibly matching TRBD1 (5 bases). V was trimmed by 0 bases and J by 8 bases, leaving 13 bases between them. Germline CDR1 SGHTA, CDR2 FQGNSA. CDR3 length: 15 amino acids. This chain's CDR3 is CASSLAGAGVEKLFF. CDR3 nucleotide sequence: TGTGCCAGCAGCTTAGCAGGGGCTGGGGTCGAAAAACTGTTTTTT.

The V gene is TRBV29-1, the J gene TRBJ2-1; 10 bases fit TRBD2. V lost 0 bases to trimming and J lost 8 bases; unmatched junction nucleotides: 4. Germline CDR1 is SQVTM and CDR2 is ANQGSEA. CDR3 length: 14 amino acids. The CDR3 coding sequence is TGCAGCGTTGAAGACGAGCGGGGGGGTTATGAGCAGTTCTTC. It codes for CSVEDERGGYEQFF.

The V and J genes are TRBV27 and TRBJ2-7; 9 positions match TRBD2. From germline, CDR1 is MNHEY and CDR2 SMNVEV (reference sequence). The trim removed 6 bases at V and 0 bases at J, leaving 9 bases unmatched. The CDR3 is 16 amino acids. CDR3: CASRFTYSGSSYEQYF. Written as DNA, the CDR3 is TGTGCCAGCAGATTTACCTATAGCGGGAGCTCCTACGAGCAGTACTTC.

CDR3 DNA sequence: TGTGCCAGCAGCTTACGGCAGGGAGGACAGCCCCAGCATTTT. Translating it yields CASSLRQGGQPQHF. This chain connects TRBV7-2 to TRBJ1-5, with D possibly matching TRBD1 (5 bases). Trimming took off 2 bases at V and 7 bases at J, with 12 bases between the two ends. The CDR3 extends over 14 amino acids. The germline V gene has CDR1 SGHTA and CDR2 FQGNSA. The whole variable domain, filled in from reference TRBV7-2 and TRBJ1-5, reads GAGVSQSPSNKVTEKGKDVELRCDPISGHTALYWYRQSLGQGLEFLIYFQGNSAPDKSGLPSDRFSAERTGGSVSTLTIQRTQQEDSAVYLCASSLRQGGQPQHFGDGTRLSIL.

CDR3 residues: CASSHGRGLENEQFF. The CDR3 DNA reads as TGTGCCAGCAGCCATGGCAGGGGGCTTGAAAATGAGCAGTTCTTC. The V and J genes are TRBV7-6 and TRBJ2-1, with 8 bases matching TRBD1. Trimming took 5 bases from V and 7 from J; bases not matched to a gene: 10. The germline V gene encodes CDR1 SGHVS and CDR2 FNYEAQ. The CDR3 is made up of 15 amino acids.

This sequence joins TRBV5-8 and TRBJ1-1; D is undetermined. The V gene's germline CDR1 is SGHTS and CDR2 YDEGEE. Deletions cut 7 bases from V and 1 base from J, with 11 bases between. The CDR3 is made up of 13 amino acids. CDR3 nucleotide sequence: TGTGCCAGCGGTAACAGCCCGAACACTGAAGCTTTCTTT. Translation: CASGNSPNTEAFF.

The chain joins TRBV9 to TRBJ2-1, with 10 bases fitting TRBD2. Germline V gene sequence: CDR1 SGDLS, CDR2 YYNGEE. Trimming took 2 bases from V and 4 from J; bases not matched to a gene: 15. The CDR3 totals 19 residues. The CDR3 DNA reads TGTGCCAGCAGCGTGCTAGCGGGGGAAGTAGGGTGGTCTTACAATGAGCAGTTCTTC. Translation: CASSVLAGEVGWSYNEQFF.